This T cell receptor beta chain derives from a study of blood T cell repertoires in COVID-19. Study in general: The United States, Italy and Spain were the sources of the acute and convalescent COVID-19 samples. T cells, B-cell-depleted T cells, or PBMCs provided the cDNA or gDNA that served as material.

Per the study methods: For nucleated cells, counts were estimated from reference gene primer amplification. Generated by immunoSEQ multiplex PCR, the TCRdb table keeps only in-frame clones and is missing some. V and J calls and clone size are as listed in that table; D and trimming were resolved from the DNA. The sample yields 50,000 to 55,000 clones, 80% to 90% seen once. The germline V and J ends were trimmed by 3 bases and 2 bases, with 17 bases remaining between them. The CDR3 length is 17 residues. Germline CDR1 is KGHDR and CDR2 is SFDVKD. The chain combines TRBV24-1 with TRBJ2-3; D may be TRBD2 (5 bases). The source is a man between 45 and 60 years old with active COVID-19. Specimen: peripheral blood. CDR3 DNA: TGTGCCACCAGTGATACCAAAGGAGCGGAGTTCACAGATACGCAGTATTTT. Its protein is CATSDTKGAEFTDTQYF.